The clone carrying this T cell receptor beta chain was observed a few times. Everyone who took part was roughly 18 to 89 years old, and they came from about 25 US areas. Participant reports of clinical history set cohort assignment. In Cohort 3, a recovered donor had either two negative PCRs, clearance, or symptom resolution. The data belong to a study of blood T cell repertoires in COVID-19. Study-wide context: Acute-phase and convalescent COVID-19 samples originated in the United States, Italy and Spain.

Generated by immunoSEQ multiplex PCR, the TCRdb table keeps only in-frame clones and is missing some. Of some 170,000 clones in the sample, approximately 85% were seen once. Trimming cost V 4 bases and J 10 bases, with 21 bases left between them. Germline CDR1 is SGHNT and CDR2 is YYREEE (reference sequence). This CDR3 comprises 16 residues. The chain joins TRBV5-4 to TRBJ1-6; D is possibly TRBD1 (6 bases). The receptor was isolated from a man aged 40-55 years who had recovered from COVID-19. Specimen: PBMCs or T cells enriched from blood (not recorded which). CDR3 sequence reads: CASSPGGGLIRSPLHF. As DNA, the CDR3 is TGTGCCAGCAGCCCGGGAGGGGGTTTAATCCGCTCACCCCTCCACTTT.